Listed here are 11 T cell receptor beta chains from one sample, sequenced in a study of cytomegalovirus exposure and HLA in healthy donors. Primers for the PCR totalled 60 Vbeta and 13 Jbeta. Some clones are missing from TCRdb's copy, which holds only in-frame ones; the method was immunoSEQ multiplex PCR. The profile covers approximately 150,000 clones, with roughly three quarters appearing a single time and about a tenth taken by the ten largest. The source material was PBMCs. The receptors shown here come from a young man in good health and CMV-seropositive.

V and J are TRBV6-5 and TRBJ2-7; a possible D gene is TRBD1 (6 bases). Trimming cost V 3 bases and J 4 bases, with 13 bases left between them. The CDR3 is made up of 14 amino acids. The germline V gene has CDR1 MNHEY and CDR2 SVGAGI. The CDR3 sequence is CASSYGVGGYEQYF. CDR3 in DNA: TGTGCCAGCAGTTATGGGGTAGGGGGATACGAGCAGTACTTC.

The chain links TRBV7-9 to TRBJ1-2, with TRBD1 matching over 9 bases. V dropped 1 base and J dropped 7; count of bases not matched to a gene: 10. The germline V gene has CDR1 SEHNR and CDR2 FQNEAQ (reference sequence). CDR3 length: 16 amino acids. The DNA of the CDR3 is TGTGCCAGCAGCTTAGATATGGGACAGGGTGTCTCTGGCTACACCTTC. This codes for CASSLDMGQGVSGYTF.

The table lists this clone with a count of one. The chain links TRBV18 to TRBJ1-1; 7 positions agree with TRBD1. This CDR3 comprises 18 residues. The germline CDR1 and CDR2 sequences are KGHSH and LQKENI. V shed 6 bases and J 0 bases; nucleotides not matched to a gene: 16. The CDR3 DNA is TGTGCCAGCTCCCCAAATGGCAGGGGGGTAGCAATGAACACTGAAGCTTTCTTT. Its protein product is CASSPNGRGVAMNTEAFF.

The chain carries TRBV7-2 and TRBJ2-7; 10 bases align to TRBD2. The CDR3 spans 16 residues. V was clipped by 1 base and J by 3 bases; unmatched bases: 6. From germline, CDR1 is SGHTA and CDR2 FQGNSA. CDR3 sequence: CASSLDASGSLYEQYF. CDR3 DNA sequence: TGTGCCAGCAGCTTAGATGCTAGCGGGAGTCTCTACGAGCAGTACTTC.

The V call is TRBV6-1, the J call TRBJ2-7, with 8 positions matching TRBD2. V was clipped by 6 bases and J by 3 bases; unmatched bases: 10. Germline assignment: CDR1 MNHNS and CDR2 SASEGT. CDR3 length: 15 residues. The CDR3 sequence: CASRQSAGAGYEQYF. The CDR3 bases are TGTGCCAGCAGACAATCAGCGGGAGCGGGCTACGAGCAGTACTTC.

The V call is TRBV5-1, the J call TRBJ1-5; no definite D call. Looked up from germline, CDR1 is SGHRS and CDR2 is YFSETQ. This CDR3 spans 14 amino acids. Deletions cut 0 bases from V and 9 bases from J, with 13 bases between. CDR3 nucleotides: TGCGCCAGCAGCTTGGGATACGGGGAAGGGCCCCAGCATTTT. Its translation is CASSLGYGEGPQHF.

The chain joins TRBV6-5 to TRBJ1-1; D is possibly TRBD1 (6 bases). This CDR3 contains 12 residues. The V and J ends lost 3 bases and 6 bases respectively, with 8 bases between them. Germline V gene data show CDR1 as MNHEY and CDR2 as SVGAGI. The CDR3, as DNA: TGTGCCAGCAGTTATTCAGGGGCTGAAGCTTTCTTT. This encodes CASSYSGAEAFF.

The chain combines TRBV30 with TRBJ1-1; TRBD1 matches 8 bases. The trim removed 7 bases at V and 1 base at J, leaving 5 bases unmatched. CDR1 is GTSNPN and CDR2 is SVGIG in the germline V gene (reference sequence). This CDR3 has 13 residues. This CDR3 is CAYRGTKNTEAFF. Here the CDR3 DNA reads TGTGCCTACAGGGGGACAAAGAACACTGAAGCTTTCTTT.

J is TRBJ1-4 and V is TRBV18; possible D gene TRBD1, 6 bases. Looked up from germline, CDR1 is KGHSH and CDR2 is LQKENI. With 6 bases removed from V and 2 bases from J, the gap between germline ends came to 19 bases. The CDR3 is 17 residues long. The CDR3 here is CASSVGTSIHTNEKLFF. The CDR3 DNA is TGTGCCAGCTCCGTCGGGACAAGCATTCACACTAATGAAAAACTGTTTTTT. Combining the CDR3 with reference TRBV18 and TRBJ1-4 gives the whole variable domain NAGVMQNPRHLVRRRGQEARLRCSPMKGHSHVYWYRQLPEEGLKFMVYLQKENIIDESGMPKERFSAEFPKEGPSILRIQQVVRGDSAAYFCASSVGTSIHTNEKLFFGSGTQLSVL.

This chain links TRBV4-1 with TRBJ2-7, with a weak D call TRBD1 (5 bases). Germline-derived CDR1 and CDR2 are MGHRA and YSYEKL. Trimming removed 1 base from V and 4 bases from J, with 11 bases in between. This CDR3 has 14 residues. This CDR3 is CASSQAQGMYEQYF. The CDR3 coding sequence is TGCGCCAGCAGCCAAGCTCAGGGTATGTACGAGCAGTACTTC.

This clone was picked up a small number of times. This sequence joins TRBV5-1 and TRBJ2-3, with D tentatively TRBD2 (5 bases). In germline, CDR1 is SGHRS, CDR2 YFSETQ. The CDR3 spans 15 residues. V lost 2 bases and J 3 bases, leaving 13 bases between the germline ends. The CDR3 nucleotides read TGCGCCAGCAGCTTCGGGCCTACGGGGACAGATACGCAGTATTTT. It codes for CASSFGPTGTDTQYF.